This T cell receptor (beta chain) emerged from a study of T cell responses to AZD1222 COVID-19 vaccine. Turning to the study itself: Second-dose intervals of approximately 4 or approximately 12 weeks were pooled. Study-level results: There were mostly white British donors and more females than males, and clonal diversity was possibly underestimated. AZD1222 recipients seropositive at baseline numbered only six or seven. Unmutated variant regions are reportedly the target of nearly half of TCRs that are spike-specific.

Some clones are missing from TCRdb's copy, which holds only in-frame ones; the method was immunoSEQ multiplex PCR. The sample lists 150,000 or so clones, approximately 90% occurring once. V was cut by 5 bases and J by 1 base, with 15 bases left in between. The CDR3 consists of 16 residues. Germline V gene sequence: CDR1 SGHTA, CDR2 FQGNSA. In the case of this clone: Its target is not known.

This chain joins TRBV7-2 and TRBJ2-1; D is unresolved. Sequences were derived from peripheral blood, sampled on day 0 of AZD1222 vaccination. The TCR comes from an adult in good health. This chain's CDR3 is CASSPRYGQSYNEQFF. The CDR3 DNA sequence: TGTGCCAGCAGCCCCCGATATGGGCAGTCCTACAATGAGCAGTTCTTC. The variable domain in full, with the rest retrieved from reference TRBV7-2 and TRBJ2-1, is GAGVSQSPSNKVTEKGKDVELRCDPISGHTALYWYRQSLGQGLEFLIYFQGNSAPDKSGLPSDRFSAERTGGSVSTLTIQRTQQEDSAVYLCASSPRYGQSYNEQFFGPGTRLTVL.